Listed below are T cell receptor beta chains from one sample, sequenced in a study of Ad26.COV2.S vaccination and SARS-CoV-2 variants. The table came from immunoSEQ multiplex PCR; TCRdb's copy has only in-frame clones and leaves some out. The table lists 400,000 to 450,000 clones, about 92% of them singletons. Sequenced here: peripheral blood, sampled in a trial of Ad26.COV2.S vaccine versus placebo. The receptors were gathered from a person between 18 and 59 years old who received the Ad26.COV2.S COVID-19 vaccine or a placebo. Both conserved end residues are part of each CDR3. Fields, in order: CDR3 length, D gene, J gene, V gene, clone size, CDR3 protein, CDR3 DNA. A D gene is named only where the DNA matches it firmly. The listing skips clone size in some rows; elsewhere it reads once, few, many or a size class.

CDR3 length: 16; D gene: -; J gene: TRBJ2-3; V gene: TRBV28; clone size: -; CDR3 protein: CASSLYRRQRTDTQYF; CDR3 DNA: TGTGCCAGCAGTTTATACAGGAGGCAACGCACAGATACGCAGTATTTT
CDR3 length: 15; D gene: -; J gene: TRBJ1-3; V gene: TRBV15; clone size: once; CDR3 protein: CATSRGTVSGNTIYF; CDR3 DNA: TGTGCCACCAGCAGAGGTACAGTCTCTGGAAACACCATATATTTT
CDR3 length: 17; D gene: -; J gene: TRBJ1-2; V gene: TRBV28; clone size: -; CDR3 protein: CASSLLGTGGGGYGYTF; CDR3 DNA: TGTGCCAGCAGTTTATTAGGGACTGGCGGGGGTGGCTATGGCTACACCTTC
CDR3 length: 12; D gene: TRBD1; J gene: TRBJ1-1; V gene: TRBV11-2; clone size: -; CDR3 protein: CASRLTGGEAFF; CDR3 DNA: TGTGCCAGCAGGCTAACAGGGGGCGAAGCTTTCTTT
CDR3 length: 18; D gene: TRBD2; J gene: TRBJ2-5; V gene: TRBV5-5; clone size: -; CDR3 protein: CASSFTASGGWDQETQYF; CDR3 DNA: TGTGCCAGCAGCTTTACGGCTAGCGGGGGATGGGACCAAGAGACCCAGTACTTC
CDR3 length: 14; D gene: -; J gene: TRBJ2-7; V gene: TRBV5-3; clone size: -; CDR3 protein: CARSPRDKPYEQYF; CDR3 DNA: TGTGCCAGAAGCCCCCGGGACAAACCCTACGAGCAGTACTTC
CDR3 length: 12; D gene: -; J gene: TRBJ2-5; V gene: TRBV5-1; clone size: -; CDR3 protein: CASSFEVETQYF; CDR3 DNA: TGCGCCAGCAGCTTTGAGGTGGAGACCCAGTACTTC
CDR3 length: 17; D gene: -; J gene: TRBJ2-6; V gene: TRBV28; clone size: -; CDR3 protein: CASSPYRTLSGANVLTF; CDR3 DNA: TGTGCCAGCAGTCCCTACCGAACCCTATCTGGGGCCAACGTCCTGACTTTC
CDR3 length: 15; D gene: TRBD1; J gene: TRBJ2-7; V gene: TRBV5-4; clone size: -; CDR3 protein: CASSLADRPDYEQYF; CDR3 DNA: TGTGCCAGCAGCTTGGCGGACAGGCCCGACTACGAGCAGTACTTC
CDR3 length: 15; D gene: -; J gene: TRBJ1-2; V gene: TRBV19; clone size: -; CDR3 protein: CASSSGKSGTYGYTF; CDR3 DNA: TGTGCCTCAAGTAGTGGGAAGTCCGGGACCTATGGCTACACCTTC
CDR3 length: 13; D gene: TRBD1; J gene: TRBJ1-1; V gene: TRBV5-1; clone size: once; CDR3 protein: CASSLDRGTEAFF; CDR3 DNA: TGCGCCAGCAGCTTGGACAGGGGTACTGAAGCTTTCTTT
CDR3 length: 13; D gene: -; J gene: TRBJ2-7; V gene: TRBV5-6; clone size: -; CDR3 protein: CASPGPDDYEQYF; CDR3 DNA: TGTGCCAGCCCCGGCCCAGATGATTACGAGCAGTACTTC
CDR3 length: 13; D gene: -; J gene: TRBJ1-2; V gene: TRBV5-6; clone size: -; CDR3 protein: CASSSASNYGYTF; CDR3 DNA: TGTGCCAGCAGCTCCGCAAGTAACTATGGCTACACCTTC
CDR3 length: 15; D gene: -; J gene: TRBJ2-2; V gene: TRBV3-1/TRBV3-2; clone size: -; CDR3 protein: CASSQAHKNTGELFF; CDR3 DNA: TGTGCCAGCAGCCAAGCACATAAGAACACCGGGGAGCTGTTTTTT
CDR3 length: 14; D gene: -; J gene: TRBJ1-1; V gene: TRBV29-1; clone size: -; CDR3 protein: CSSSRAGADTEAFF; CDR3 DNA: TGCAGCTCTTCTAGGGCAGGGGCGGACACTGAAGCTTTCTTT
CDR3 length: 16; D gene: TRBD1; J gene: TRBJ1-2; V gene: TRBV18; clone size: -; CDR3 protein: CASSPQAGQGNYGYTF; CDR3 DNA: TGTGCCAGCTCACCACAAGCGGGACAGGGAAACTATGGCTACACCTTC
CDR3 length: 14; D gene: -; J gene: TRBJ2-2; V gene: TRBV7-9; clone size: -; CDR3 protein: CASSGDTTTGELFF; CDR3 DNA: TGTGCCAGCAGCGGTGATACTACCACCGGGGAGCTGTTTTTT
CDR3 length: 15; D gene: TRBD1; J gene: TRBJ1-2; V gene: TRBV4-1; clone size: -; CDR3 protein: CASSLGQGATRGYTF; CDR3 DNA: TGCGCCAGCAGCCTGGGACAGGGGGCAACTCGAGGCTACACCTTC
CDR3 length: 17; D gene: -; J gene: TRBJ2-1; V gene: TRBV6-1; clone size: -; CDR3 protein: CASSVNTGASSYNEQFF; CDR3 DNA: TGTGCCAGCAGTGTAAATACAGGAGCAAGCTCCTACAATGAGCAGTTCTTC
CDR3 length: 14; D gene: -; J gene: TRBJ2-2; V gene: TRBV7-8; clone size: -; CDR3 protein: CASSFRVNTGELFF; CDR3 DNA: TGTGCCAGCAGCTTTAGGGTTAACACCGGGGAGCTGTTTTTT
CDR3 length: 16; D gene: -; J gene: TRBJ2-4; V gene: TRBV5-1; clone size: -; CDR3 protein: CASSLVGAGSKNIQYF; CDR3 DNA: TGCGCCAGCAGCTTGGTGGGGGCTGGGTCCAAAAACATTCAGTACTTC
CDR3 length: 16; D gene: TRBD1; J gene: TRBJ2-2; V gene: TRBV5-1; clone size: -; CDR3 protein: CASSAGQGRITGELFF; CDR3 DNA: TGCGCCAGCAGCGCTGGACAGGGAAGGATCACCGGGGAGCTGTTTTTT
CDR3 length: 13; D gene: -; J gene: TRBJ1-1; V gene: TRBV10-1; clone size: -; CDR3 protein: CASSAQAVTEAFF; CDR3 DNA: TGCGCCAGCAGTGCCCAGGCAGTCACTGAAGCTTTCTTT
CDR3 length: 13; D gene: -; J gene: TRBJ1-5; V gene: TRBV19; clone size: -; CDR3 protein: CASSLTGPQPQHF; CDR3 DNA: TGTGCCAGTAGTTTGACAGGCCCTCAGCCCCAGCATTTT
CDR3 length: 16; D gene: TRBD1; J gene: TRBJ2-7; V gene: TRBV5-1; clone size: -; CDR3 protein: CASSLERGQGSNEQYF; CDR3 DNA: TGCGCCAGCAGCTTGGAAAGGGGGCAGGGTAGTAACGAGCAGTACTTC
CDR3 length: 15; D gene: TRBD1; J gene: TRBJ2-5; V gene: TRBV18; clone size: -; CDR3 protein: CASSPRDRGQETQYF; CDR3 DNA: TGTGCCAGCTCACCGCGGGACAGGGGGCAAGAGACCCAGTACTTC
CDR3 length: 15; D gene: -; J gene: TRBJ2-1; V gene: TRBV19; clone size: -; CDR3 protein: CASSKGLSRYNEQFF; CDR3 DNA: TGTGCCAGTAGTAAAGGTCTGTCGAGGTACAATGAGCAGTTCTTC
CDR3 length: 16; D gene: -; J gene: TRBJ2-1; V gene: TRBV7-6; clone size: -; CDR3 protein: CASSLSPKKSYNEQFF; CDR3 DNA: TGTGCCAGCAGCCTGTCCCCCAAAAAATCCTACAATGAGCAGTTCTTC
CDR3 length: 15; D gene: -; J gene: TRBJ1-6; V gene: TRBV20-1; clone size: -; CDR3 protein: CSASSANSYNSPLHF; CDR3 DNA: TGCAGTGCTAGTTCTGCGAATAGTTATAATTCACCCCTCCACTTT
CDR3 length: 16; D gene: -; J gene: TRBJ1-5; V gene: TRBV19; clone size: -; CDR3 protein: CASRNTGTYSNQPQHF; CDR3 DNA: TGTGCCAGTAGAAATACAGGGACATATAGCAATCAGCCCCAGCATTTT
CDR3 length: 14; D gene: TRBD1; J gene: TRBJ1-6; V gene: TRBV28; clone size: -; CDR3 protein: CASSLRQGSSPLHF; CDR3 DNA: TGTGCCAGCAGTTTACGACAGGGCTCTTCACCCCTCCACTTT
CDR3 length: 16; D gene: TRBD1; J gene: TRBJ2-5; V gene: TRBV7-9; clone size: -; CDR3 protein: CASSLRDRGYQETQYF; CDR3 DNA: TGTGCCAGCAGCTTAAGGGACAGGGGGTACCAAGAGACCCAGTACTTC
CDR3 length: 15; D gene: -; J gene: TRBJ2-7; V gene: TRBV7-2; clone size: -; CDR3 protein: CASSPSGLPLDEQYF; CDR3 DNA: TGTGCCAGCAGCCCCTCGGGACTGCCCTTGGACGAGCAGTACTTC
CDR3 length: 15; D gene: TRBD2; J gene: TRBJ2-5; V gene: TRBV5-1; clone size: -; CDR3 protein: CASSRKRGYQETQYF; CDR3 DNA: TGCGCCAGCAGCAGAAAGCGGGGGTACCAAGAGACCCAGTACTTC
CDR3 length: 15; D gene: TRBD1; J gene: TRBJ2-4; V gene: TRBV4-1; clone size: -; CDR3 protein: CASSQTPGQANIQYF; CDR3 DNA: TGCGCCAGCAGCCAAACTCCGGGACAGGCAAACATTCAGTACTTC
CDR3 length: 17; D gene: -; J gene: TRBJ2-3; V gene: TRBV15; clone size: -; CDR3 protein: CATSRDSLAGNTDTQYF; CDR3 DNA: TGTGCCACCAGCAGAGATAGTCTGGCAGGGAACACAGATACGCAGTATTTT
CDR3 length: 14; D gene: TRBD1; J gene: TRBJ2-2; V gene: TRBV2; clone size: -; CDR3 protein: CASSDLTGGGELFF; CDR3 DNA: TGTGCCAGCAGCGACTTGACAGGGGGCGGGGAGCTGTTTTTT
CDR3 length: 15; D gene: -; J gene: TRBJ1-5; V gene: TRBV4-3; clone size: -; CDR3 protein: CASSQGGTHDQPQHF; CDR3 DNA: TGCGCCAGCAGCCAGGGGGGGACACATGATCAGCCCCAGCATTTT
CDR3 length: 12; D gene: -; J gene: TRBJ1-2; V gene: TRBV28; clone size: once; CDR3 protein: CATLLSGSGYTF; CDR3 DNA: TGTGCCACTCTCCTATCAGGGTCTGGCTACACCTTC
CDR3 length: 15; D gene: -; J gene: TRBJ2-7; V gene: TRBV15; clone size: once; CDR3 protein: CATSRVVDSNYEQYF; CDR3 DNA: TGTGCCACCAGCAGAGTCGTGGACAGCAACTACGAGCAGTACTTC
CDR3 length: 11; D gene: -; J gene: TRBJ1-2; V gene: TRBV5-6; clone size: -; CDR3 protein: CASSLVDGYTF; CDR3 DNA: TGTGCCAGCAGCTTAGTGGATGGCTACACCTTC
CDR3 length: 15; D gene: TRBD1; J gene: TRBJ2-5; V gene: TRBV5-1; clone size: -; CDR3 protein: CASSLDQGARETQYF; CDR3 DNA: TGCGCCAGCAGCTTGGATCAGGGGGCGAGGGAGACCCAGTACTTC
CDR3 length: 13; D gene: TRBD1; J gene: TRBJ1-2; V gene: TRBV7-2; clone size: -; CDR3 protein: CASSLGQGNGYTF; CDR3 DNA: TGTGCCAGCAGCTTGGGACAGGGGAATGGCTACACCTTC
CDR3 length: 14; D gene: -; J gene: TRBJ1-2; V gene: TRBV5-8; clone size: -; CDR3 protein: CASSSLSRWGGYTF; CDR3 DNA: TGTGCCAGCAGCTCCCTTTCACGGTGGGGCGGCTACACCTTC
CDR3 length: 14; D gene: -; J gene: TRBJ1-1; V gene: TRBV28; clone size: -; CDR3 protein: CASSLGGSNTEAFF; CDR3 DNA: TGTGCCAGCAGTTTAGGGGGGTCAAACACTGAAGCTTTCTTT
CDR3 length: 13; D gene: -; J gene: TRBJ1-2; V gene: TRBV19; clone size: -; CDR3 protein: CASLGQTNYGYTF; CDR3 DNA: TGTGCCAGTCTTGGACAGACTAACTATGGCTACACCTTC
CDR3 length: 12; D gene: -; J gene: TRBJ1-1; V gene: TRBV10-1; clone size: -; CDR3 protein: CASSDPNTEAFF; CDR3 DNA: TGCGCCAGCAGTGACCCTAACACTGAAGCTTTCTTT
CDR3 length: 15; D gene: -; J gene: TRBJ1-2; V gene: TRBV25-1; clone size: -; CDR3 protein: CASSGGYLANYGYTF; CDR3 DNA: TGTGCCAGCAGTGGCGGGTACTTGGCTAACTATGGCTACACCTTC
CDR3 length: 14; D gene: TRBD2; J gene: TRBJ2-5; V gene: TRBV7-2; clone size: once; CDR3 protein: CASSHPGLRETQYF; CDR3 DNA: TGTGCCAGCAGCCACCCGGGACTAAGAGAGACCCAGTACTTC
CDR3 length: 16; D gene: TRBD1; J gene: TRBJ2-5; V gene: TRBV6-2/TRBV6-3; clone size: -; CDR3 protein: CASSYAKGAQGQTQYF; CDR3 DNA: TGTGCCAGCAGCTATGCTAAGGGGGCCCAGGGACAGACCCAGTACTTC
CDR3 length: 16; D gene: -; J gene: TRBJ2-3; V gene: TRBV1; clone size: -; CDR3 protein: CTSSQQAVSSTDTQYF; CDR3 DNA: TGCACCAGCAGCCAGCAGGCGGTCTCTAGCACAGATACGCAGTATTTT
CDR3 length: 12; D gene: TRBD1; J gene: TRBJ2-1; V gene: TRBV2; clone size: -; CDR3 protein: CAILQGANEQFF; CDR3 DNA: TGTGCCATCCTACAGGGGGCAAATGAGCAGTTCTTC
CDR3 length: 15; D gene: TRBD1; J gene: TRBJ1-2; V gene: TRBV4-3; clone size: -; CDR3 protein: CASSQDPNLQGPYTF; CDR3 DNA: TGCGCCAGCAGCCAAGATCCCAATTTACAGGGGCCCTACACCTTC
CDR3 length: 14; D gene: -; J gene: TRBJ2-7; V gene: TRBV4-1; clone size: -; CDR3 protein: CASSERVGKNEQYF; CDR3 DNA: TGCGCCAGCAGCGAAAGGGTGGGTAAAAACGAGCAGTACTTC